Given below is one T cell receptor (beta chain) in context. As yet, its antigen is unknown. The repertoire was sequenced with immunoSEQ multiplex PCR; TCRdb's copy has only in-frame clones and lacks some. The sample records 200,000 to 250,000 clones, approximately 94% being singletons. The source of the sample is a study of T cell responses to AZD1222 COVID-19 vaccine. CDR3 length: 14 residues. Germline CDR1 and CDR2: LGHNA and YNFKEQ. Trimming removed 0 bases at V and 5 bases at J, with 10 bases between. Study outcomes and limitations: It was only after the peak T cell response that any repertoires were sampled.

V usage is TRBV4-2 and J usage is TRBJ1-1; no definite D call. This specimen consisted of peripheral blood, obtained 28 days after the second dose of the MenACWY control vaccine. This sequence was found in an adult who received the MenACWY meningococcal vaccine as a control. CDR3 in amino acids: CASSQDREETEAFF. CDR3 bases: TGTGCCAGCAGCCAAGATCGTGAGGAAACTGAAGCTTTCTTT.